The rows below give T cell receptor beta chains drawn from one sample of a study of CD8 T cells in Susac syndrome. TCRdb processed the immunoSEQ multiplex PCR reads anew with MiXCR; each CDR3 protein has one entry. Of about 190,000 distinct CDR3 sequences in the sample, approximately 95% are singletons; the top ten hold around 0.16%. Sequences were obtained from CD8+ T cells from PBMCs. These receptors originate from a human donor with Susac syndrome. Each CDR3 is given with its conserved first and last residue. D genes are given only for firm matches. The size entry is marked missing in some rows and otherwise reads once, few, many or a size class.

size | J | D | V | DNA | CDR3
. | TRBJ2-1 | . | TRBV27 | TGTGCCAGCAGTTTGGGTCAGCCCTACAATGAGCAGTTCTTC | CASSLGQPYNEQFF
. | TRBJ2-7 | TRBD1 | TRBV18 | TGTGCCAGCTCACCACTTGGGACAGGGGACATCCACGAGCAGTACTTC | CASSPLGTGDIHEQYF
. | TRBJ1-2 | . | TRBV30 | TGTGCCTGGAGTGAAGGAGCTAACTATGGCTACACCTTC | CAWSEGANYGYTF
. | TRBJ2-7 | TRBD2 | TRBV9 | TGTGCCAGCAGCTCCATAGCGGGGTCCGAGCAGTACTTC | CASSSIAGSEQYF
. | TRBJ1-4 | . | TRBV29-1 | TGCAGCGCTTACAGGGAGGGGGATGAAAAACTGTTTTTT | CSAYREGDEKLFF
. | TRBJ1-1 | . | TRBV30 | TGTGCCTGGAGAACCGGACGGAACACTGAAGCTTTCTTT | CAWRTGRNTEAFF
. | TRBJ2-1 | . | TRBV7-9 | TGTGCCAGCAGCTTAATCCCGGGGGATCGGTTCTTC | CASSLIPGDRFF
. | TRBJ2-3 | . | TRBV20-1 | TGCAGTGCTAGAGTAGGGGGGTACCACTCAGATACGCAGTATTTT | CSARVGGYHSDTQYF
. | TRBJ1-2 | . | TRBV27 | TGTGCCAGCAGTTTATCAGCAGGACCAGTTAACTATGGCTACACCTTC | CASSLSAGPVNYGYTF
. | TRBJ1-1 | . | TRBV10-1 | TGCGCCAGCAGTGTGGATGGGGGGGGGACTGAAGCTTTCTTT | CASSVDGGGTEAFF
. | TRBJ2-1 | TRBD2 | TRBV20-1 | TGCAGTGCTAGCTTTATCTCGGGAGCGGGAGGGCCCTCCTACAATGAGCAGTTCTTC | CSASFISGAGGPSYNEQFF
. | TRBJ2-7 | . | TRBV27 | TGTGCCAGCAGTTTATCGGCCAGTTTCTCCTACGAGCAGTACTTC | CASSLSASFSYEQYF
. | TRBJ1-6 | . | TRBV2 | TGTGCCAGCAACGAGGACAGCTACTCCTATAATTCACCCCTCCACTTT | CASNEDSYSYNSPLHF
. | TRBJ2-2 | TRBD2 | TRBV7-3 | TGTGCCAGCAGCCCCGGGACTAGTTATTCCGGGGAGCTGTTTTTT | CASSPGTSYSGELFF
. | TRBJ2-7 | . | TRBV6-1 | TGTGCCAGCAGTGAATACGATAGGGGCAGCTCCTACGAGCAGTACTTC | CASSEYDRGSSYEQYF
. | TRBJ1-3 | . | TRBV13 | TGTGCCAGCAGCTTGGAATTTTCTGGAAACACCATATATTTT | CASSLEFSGNTIYF
. | TRBJ1-2 | . | TRBV24-1 | TGTGCCACCAGTGATTCATTGTATGGCTACACCTTC | CATSDSLYGYTF
. | TRBJ1-3 | . | TRBV6-2/TRBV6-3 | TGTGCCAGCAGTCTACAACAGGGTTCGTCTGGAAACACCATATATTTT | CASSLQQGSSGNTIYF
. | TRBJ2-5 | . | TRBV20-1 | TGCAGTGCTAGAGATCTAAGGGAAGAGACCCAGTACTTC | CSARDLREETQYF
. | TRBJ1-1 | . | TRBV7-9 | TGTGCCAGCAGCTTCCTGCAGGGCACTGAAGCTTTCTTT | CASSFLQGTEAFF
. | TRBJ1-2 | . | TRBV6-5 | TGTGCCAGCAGTTACGCACACGACGGAGACTATGGCTACACCTTC | CASSYAHDGDYGYTF
. | TRBJ2-7 | . | TRBV28 | TGTGCCAGCAGTTTCATGGGACAACTACACTACGAGCAGTACTTC | CASSFMGQLHYEQYF
once | TRBJ1-1 | . | TRBV29-1 | TGCAGCGTTGAGTATGCAGGGAGCATGAACACTGAAGTTTTCTTT | CSVEYAGSMNTEVFF
. | TRBJ1-5 | . | TRBV15 | TGTGCCACCAGCATCAGGGTAAATCAGCCCCAGCATTTT | CATSIRVNQPQHF
. | TRBJ1-1 | TRBD1 | TRBV6-1 | TGTGCCAGCAGGACAGGGTTTCTCGTTACTGAAGCTTTCTTT | CASRTGFLVTEAFF
once | TRBJ1-1 | . | TRBV12-3/TRBV12-4 | TGTGCCAGCAGTTTATCCGGGGGGAGGACTGAAGCTTTCTTT | CASSLSGGRTEAFF
. | TRBJ2-5 | TRBD1 | TRBV30 | TGTGCCTGGAGTACCACAGGGGGCTTGGAGACCCAGTACTTC | CAWSTTGGLETQYF
. | TRBJ1-1 | TRBD1 | TRBV5-4 | TGTGCCAGCAGCGGGGGGGACAGGCCTGAAGCTTTCTTT | CASSGGDRPEAFF
. | TRBJ2-7 | . | TRBV30 | TGTGCCTGTCTTACTTACTACGAGCAGTACTTC | CACLTYYEQYF
. | TRBJ2-5 | . | TRBV6-5 | TGTGCCAGCAGTTACTCGGTCAGCCAAGAGACCCAGTACTTC | CASSYSVSQETQYF
. | TRBJ2-5 | . | TRBV4-1 | TGCGCCAGCAGCCAAGATTATGAGACCCAGTACTTC | CASSQDYETQYF
. | TRBJ2-5 | TRBD2 | TRBV20-1 | TGCAGTGCTAGATCGGGACTAGCGGGGGAAGAGACCCAGTACTTC | CSARSGLAGEETQYF
once | TRBJ1-2 | . | TRBV5-8 | TGTGCCAGCAGCCCACAGGACCGATATGGCTACACCTTC | CASSPQDRYGYTF
. | TRBJ2-7 | . | TRBV2 | TGTGCCAGCAGTCCTACGGGCGAGCAGTACTTC | CASSPTGEQYF
once | TRBJ2-3 | TRBD2 | TRBV7-8 | TGTGCCAGCAGCTGGGGTCTAGCGGGGGGCCTAGTTAGCACAGATACGCAGTATTTT | CASSWGLAGGLVSTDTQYF
. | TRBJ2-1 | . | TRBV24-1 | TGTGCCACCAGTGATTCGCACTCGGGTGCCTACAATGAGCAGTTCTTC | CATSDSHSGAYNEQFF
. | TRBJ1-2 | . | TRBV5-1 | TGCGCCAGCAGCCTGGTGGAGCCCGGGAGAGGCTACACCTTC | CASSLVEPGRGYTF
. | TRBJ2-7 | TRBD2 | TRBV3-1 | TGTGCCAGCAGCCCGCCATTGGGGACTAGCGTCTACGAGCAGTACTTC | CASSPPLGTSVYEQYF
. | TRBJ2-6 | TRBD1 | TRBV5-1 | TGCGCCAGCAGATTGGGGGACAGGTCCTACTCTGGGGCCAACGTCCTGACTTTC | CASRLGDRSYSGANVLTF
once | TRBJ1-1 | TRBD1 | TRBV23-1 | TGCGCCACCGACAGGGGGAACACTGAAGCTTTCTTT | CATDRGNTEAFF
. | TRBJ2-7 | . | TRBV4-1 | TGCGCCAGCAGCCCTACCTTCAGCGGGTCGTCCTACGAGCAGTACTTC | CASSPTFSGSSYEQYF